This T cell receptor beta chain is from a study of shared clonotypes between healthy human individuals. Study-level background: Each donor had three CD4 naive, three CD4 memory, two CD8 naive and one CD8 memory plate.

Deletions cut 8 bases from V and 0 bases from J, with 13 bases between. CDR1 SNHLY and CDR2 FYNNEI come from the germline V gene. This CDR3 region has 15 residues. CD8 cells classed as naive were CD45RO-negative and positively selected for CCR7, excluding terminally differentiated effector memory CD45RA+ cells. Sequenced by immunoSEQ multiplex PCR; TCRdb stores in-frame clones only, minus some. The table has some 2 million clones, about 95% seen once. The sequencing input was naive CD8+ T cells sorted from blood. V and J are TRBV2 and TRBJ2-2, with D unresolved. The TCR was taken from a man between 18 and 29 years old in good health. The CDR3 region has the DNA TGTGCCAGCTACTACCCTGGGGCGAACACCGGGGAGCTGTTTTTT. Protein sequence: CASYYPGANTGELFF.